These T cell receptor beta chains were read from a single sample in a study of CD8+CD57+ T cells in acquired aplastic anemia. TCRdb independently ran MiXCR on the reads; one entry per CDR3 protein. The sample records more than 150,000 distinct CDR3 sequences, around 45% being singletons. Sequences were obtained from sorted CD4+, CD8+, or CD8+CD57+ T cells (not recorded which) from PBMCs. These receptors all come from a human donor with aplastic anemia. CDR3s include the opening cysteine and the closing phenylalanine or tryptophan. The D gene is left open where the match is weak. Size tells how often a clone was seen (once, few, many) or the class of an expanded clone, and some rows leave it out.

cdr3_aa,cdr3_nt,j_call,clone_size,v_call,d_call
CASSTADTDTQYF,TGTGCTAGCAGTACAGCCGACACAGATACGCAGTATTTT,TRBJ2-3,.,TRBV7-7,.
CASSHTGTGYGYTF,TGTGCCAGCAGTCACACCGGGACAGGGTATGGCTACACCTTC,TRBJ1-2,.,TRBV12-3/TRBV12-4,TRBD1
CATSDSKDRDTEAFF,TGTGCCACCAGTGATTCAAAGGACAGGGATACTGAAGCTTTCTTT,TRBJ1-1,.,TRBV24-1,TRBD1
CSVGVSGLNSYNEQFF,TGCAGCGTTGGTGTGTCAGGGCTAAATTCATACAATGAGCAGTTCTTC,TRBJ2-1,many,TRBV29-1,.
CSVEPDRGRSETQYF,TGCAGCGTTGAACCCGACAGGGGGCGGTCAGAGACCCAGTACTTC,TRBJ2-5,many,TRBV29-1,TRBD1
CAIGPRTTNNEQFF,TGTGCCATCGGTCCCAGGACCACCAACAATGAGCAGTTCTTC,TRBJ2-1,.,TRBV10-3,.
CASSQGKRTSTDTQYF,TGTGCCAGCAGCCAAGGAAAGCGGACTAGCACAGATACGCAGTATTTT,TRBJ2-3,few,TRBV3-1,.
CASSPVVRGDTIYF,TGTGCCAGTAGTCCCGTCGTGAGGGGTGACACCATATATTTT,TRBJ1-3,many,TRBV19,.
CASSLQVFSDYGYTF,TGTGCCAGCAGCTTACAGGTTTTCTCCGACTATGGCTACACCTTC,TRBJ1-2,many,TRBV7-9,.
CSARELAGASRQYF,TGCAGTGCTAGAGAACTAGCGGGGGCCTCAAGGCAGTACTTC,TRBJ2-7,.,TRBV20-1,TRBD2
CASSTLPDRADNEQFF,TGTGCCAGCAGCACGCTGCCGGACAGAGCGGACAATGAGCAGTTCTTC,TRBJ2-1,few,TRBV7-6,.
CASSRSVDQPQHF,TGTGCCAGCAGTAGGAGTGTAGATCAGCCCCAGCATTTT,TRBJ1-5,many,TRBV2,.
CASSQGQGETQYF,TGTGCCAGCAGCCAGGGACAGGGAGAGACCCAGTACTTC,TRBJ2-5,.,TRBV7-6,TRBD1
CSALSGLAGDTQYF,TGCAGTGCTCTCTCGGGACTAGCGGGAGATACGCAGTATTTT,TRBJ2-3,once,TRBV20-1,TRBD2
CASSQERFRDGYTF,TGCGCCAGCAGCCAAGAGAGATTCCGGGATGGCTACACCTTC,TRBJ1-2,.,TRBV4-3,.
CASSGGAISGRDTQYF,TGTGCCAGCAGCGGAGGGGCGATCAGCGGTAGAGATACGCAGTATTTT,TRBJ2-3,.,TRBV7-6,.
CSAREARGKETQYF,TGCAGTGCTAGAGAGGCCAGGGGGAAAGAGACCCAGTACTTC,TRBJ2-5,.,TRBV20-1,TRBD1
CASSRMTGATYEQYF,TGTGCCAGCAGCCGCATGACAGGGGCCACCTACGAGCAGTACTTC,TRBJ2-7,many,TRBV14,TRBD1
CASRRQGADTEAFF,TGTGCCAGCAGGAGACAGGGGGCGGACACTGAAGCTTTCTTT,TRBJ1-1,.,TRBV2,TRBD1
CATSNGPNQPQHF,TGTGCCACCAGTAATGGGCCCAATCAGCCCCAGCATTTT,TRBJ1-5,.,TRBV24-1,.
CASSSASSYNEQFF,TGCGCCAGCAGTAGCGCCAGCTCCTACAATGAGCAGTTCTTC,TRBJ2-1,many,TRBV5-1,.
CASSPGQGSYNSPLHF,TGCGCCAGCAGCCCGGGACAGGGCTCCTATAATTCACCCCTCCACTTT,TRBJ1-6,.,TRBV5-1,TRBD1
CASSLDRAESQETQYF,TGTGCCAGCAGCTTAGATCGAGCCGAAAGCCAAGAGACCCAGTACTTC,TRBJ2-5,.,TRBV13,.
CAIGRGGENTEAFF,TGTGCCATCGGCCGAGGGGGAGAGAACACTGAAGCTTTCTTT,TRBJ1-1,few,TRBV10-3,.
CSVEGGGLGYGYTF,TGCAGCGTTGAAGGGGGCGGGTTGGGTTATGGCTACACCTTC,TRBJ1-2,many,TRBV29-1,.
CASSPPGTGVYEQYF,TGTGCCAGCAGCCCCCCCGGGACAGGGGTGTACGAGCAGTACTTC,TRBJ2-7,many,TRBV7-3,TRBD1
CASSLRFSDTQYF,TGTGCCAGCAGCTTGAGATTTTCAGATACGCAGTATTTT,TRBJ2-3,.,TRBV5-4,.
CASSLEPYTDTQYF,TGTGCCAGCAGCTTAGAACCCTACACAGATACGCAGTATTTT,TRBJ2-3,many,TRBV5-4,.
CSVRTGTGTEAFF,TGCAGCGTTCGGACAGGGACGGGCACTGAAGCTTTCTTT,TRBJ1-1,few,TRBV29-1,TRBD1
CSARDPGSKTQYF,TGCAGTGCTAGAGATCCAGGGAGTAAGACCCAGTACTTC,TRBJ2-5,.,TRBV20-1,.
CASSVGGDRVSYEQYF,TGTGCCAGCAGCGTAGGGGGGGACAGGGTGAGCTACGAGCAGTACTTC,TRBJ2-7,.,TRBV9,TRBD1
CSAVKDGSYEQYF,TGCAGTGCCGTGAAGGACGGATCCTACGAGCAGTACTTC,TRBJ2-7,.,TRBV20-1,.
CASSYSGRNNQPQHF,TGTGCCAGCAGTTACTCAGGACGGAACAATCAGCCCCAGCATTTT,TRBJ1-5,many,TRBV6-5,.
CSARLEGYTYEQYF,TGCAGTGCTAGGCTGGAAGGGTACACCTACGAGCAGTACTTC,TRBJ2-7,few,TRBV20-1,.
CASSLGTNEQFF,TGTGCCAGCAGCTTGGGCACAAATGAGCAGTTCTTC,TRBJ2-1,once,TRBV5-4,.
CASRRRGPGTEAFF,TGTGCCAGCAGACGGAGGGGGCCGGGCACTGAAGCTTTCTTT,TRBJ1-1,.,TRBV6-1,TRBD1
CASSSLDENQPQHF,TGTGCCAGCTCATCACTCGACGAGAATCAGCCCCAGCATTTT,TRBJ1-5,.,TRBV18,.
CASSQYPGTSGSNEQFF,TGTGCCAGCAGCCAATACCCCGGGACTAGCGGATCCAATGAGCAGTTCTTC,TRBJ2-1,.,TRBV3-1,TRBD2
CASQGSNEKLFF,TGTGCCAGCCAGGGATCTAATGAAAAACTGTTTTTT,TRBJ1-4,.,TRBV7-3,.
CSAAPGLANEQFF,TGCAGTGCCGCCCCGGGACTAGCGAATGAGCAGTTCTTC,TRBJ2-1,.,TRBV20-1,TRBD2
CASSATGTMNF,TGTGCCAGTAGTGCGACCGGGACGATGAACTTC,TRBJ2-7,.,TRBV19,.
CASRVNTGFCF,TGTGCCAGCAGGGTAAACACAGGGTTTTGCTTC,TRBJ2-7,.,TRBV2,.
CASSVVHSPLHF,TGTGCCAGCAGTGTTGTCCATTCACCCCTCCACTTT,TRBJ1-6,once,TRBV2,.
CASSAAASFNSPLHF,TGTGCCAGCAGCGCCGCGGCAAGCTTCAATTCACCCCTCCACTTT,TRBJ1-6,.,TRBV7-9,.
CSATGESYGYTF,TGCAGTGCTACTGGGGAAAGCTATGGCTACACCTTC,TRBJ1-2,many,TRBV20-1,.